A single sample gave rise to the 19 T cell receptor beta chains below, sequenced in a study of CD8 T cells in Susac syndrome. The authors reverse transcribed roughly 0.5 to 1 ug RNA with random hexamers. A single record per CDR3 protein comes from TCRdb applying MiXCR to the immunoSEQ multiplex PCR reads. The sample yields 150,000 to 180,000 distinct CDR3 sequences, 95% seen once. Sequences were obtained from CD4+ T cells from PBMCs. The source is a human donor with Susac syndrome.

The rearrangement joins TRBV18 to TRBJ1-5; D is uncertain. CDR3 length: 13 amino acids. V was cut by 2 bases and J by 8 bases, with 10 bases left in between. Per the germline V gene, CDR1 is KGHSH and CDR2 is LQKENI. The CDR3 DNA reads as TGTGCCAGCTCACCAGGACGGGCTGAGCCCCAGCATTTT. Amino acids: CASSPGRAEPQHF.

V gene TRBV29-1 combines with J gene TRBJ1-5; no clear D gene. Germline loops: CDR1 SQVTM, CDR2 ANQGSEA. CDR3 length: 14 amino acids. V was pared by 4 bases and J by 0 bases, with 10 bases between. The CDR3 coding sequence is TGCAGCGTTGCAGAGCAGTCTAGCAATCAGCCCCAGCATTTT. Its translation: CSVAEQSSNQPQHF. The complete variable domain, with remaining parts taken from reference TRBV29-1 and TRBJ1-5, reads SAVISQKPSRDICQRGTSLTIQCQVDSQVTMMFWYRQQPGQSLTLIATANQGSEATYESGFVIDKFPISRPNLTFSTLTVSNMSPEDSSIYLCSVAEQSSNQPQHFGDGTRLSIL.

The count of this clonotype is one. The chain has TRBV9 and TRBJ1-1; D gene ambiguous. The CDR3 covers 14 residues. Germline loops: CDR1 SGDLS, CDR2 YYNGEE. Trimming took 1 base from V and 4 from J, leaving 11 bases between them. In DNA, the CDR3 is TGTGCCAGCAGCGTATTGGGTGGAATCACTGAAGCTTTCTTT. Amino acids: CASSVLGGITEAFF.

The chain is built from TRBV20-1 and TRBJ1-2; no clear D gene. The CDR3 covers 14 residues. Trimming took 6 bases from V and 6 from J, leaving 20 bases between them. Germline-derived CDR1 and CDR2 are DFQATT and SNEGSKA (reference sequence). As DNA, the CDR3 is TGCAGTGCCCAATCCCCCAATTTGGGCAATGGCTACACCTTC. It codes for CSAQSPNLGNGYTF.

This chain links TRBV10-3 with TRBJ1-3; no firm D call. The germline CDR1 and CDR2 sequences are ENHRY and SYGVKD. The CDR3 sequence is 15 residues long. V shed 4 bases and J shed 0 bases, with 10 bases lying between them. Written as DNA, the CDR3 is TGTGCCATCAGTGGGGTCCTACTCTCTGGAAACACCATATATTTT. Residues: CAISGVLLSGNTIYF.

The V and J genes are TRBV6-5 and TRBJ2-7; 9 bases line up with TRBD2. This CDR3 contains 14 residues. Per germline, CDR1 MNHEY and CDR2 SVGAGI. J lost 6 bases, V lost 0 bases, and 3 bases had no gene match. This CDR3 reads CASSYSAGGREQYF. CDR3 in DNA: TGTGCCAGCAGTTACTCGGCGGGGGGGCGCGAGCAGTACTTC.

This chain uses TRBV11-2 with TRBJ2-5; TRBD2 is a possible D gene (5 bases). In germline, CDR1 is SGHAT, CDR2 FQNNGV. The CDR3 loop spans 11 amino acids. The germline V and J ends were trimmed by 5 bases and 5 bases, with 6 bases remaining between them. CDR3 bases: TGTGCCAGCAGCGCTAGCGAGACCCAGTACTTC. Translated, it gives CASSASETQYF.

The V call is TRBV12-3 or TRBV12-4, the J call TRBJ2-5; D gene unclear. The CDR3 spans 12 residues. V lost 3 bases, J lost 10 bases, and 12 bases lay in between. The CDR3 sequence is CASSFGQAGQYF. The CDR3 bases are TGTGCCAGCAGTTTTGGGCAAGCAGGCCAGTACTTC.

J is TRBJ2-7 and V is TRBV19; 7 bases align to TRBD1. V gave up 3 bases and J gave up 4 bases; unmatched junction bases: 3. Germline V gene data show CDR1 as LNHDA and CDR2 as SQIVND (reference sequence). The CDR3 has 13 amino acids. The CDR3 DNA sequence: TGTGCCAGTAGTATTCGACAGGGTTACGAGCAGTACTTC. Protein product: CASSIRQGYEQYF.

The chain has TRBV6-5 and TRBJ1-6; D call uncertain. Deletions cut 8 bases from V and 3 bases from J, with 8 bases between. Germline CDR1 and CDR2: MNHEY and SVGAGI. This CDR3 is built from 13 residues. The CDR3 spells CASRRSYNSPLHF. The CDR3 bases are TGTGCCAGCCGGCGCAGCTATAATTCACCCCTCCACTTT.

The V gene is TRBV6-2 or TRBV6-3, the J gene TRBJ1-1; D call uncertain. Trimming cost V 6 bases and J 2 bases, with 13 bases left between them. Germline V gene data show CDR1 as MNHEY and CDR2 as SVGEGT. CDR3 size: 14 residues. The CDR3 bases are TGTGCCAGCAGGACGACCCCAATTAACACTGAAGCTTTCTTT. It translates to CASRTTPINTEAFF.

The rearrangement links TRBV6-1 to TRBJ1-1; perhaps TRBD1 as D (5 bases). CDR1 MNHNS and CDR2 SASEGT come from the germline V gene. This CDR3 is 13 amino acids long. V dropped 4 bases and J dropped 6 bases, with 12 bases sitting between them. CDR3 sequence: CASSVGGVPEAFF. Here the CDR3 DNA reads TGTGCCAGCAGTGTGGGGGGGGTCCCTGAAGCTTTCTTT.

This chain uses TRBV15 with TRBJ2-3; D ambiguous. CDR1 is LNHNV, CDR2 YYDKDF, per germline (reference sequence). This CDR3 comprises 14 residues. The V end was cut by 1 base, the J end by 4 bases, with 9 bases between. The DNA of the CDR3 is TGTGCCACCAGCAGAGGGGATAGATCAGATACGCAGTATTTT. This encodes CATSRGDRSDTQYF.

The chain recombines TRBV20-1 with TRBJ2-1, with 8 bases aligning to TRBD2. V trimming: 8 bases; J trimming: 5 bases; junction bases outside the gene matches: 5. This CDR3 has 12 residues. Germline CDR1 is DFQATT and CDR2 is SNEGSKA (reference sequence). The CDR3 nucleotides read TGCAGTCAACTAGCGGCTAACAATGAGCAGTTCTTC. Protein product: CSQLAANNEQFF.

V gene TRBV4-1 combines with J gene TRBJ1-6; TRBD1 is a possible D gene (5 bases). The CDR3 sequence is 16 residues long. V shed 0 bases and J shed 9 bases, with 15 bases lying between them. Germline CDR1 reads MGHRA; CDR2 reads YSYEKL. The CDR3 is CASSQDPGARGSPLHF. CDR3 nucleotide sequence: TGCGCCAGCAGCCAAGATCCTGGGGCGCGAGGTTCACCCCTCCACTTT.

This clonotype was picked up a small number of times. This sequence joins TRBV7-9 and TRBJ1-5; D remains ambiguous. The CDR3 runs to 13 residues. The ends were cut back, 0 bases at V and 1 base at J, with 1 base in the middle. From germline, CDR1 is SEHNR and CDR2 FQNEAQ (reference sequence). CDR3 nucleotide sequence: TGTGCCAGCAGCTTAGCCAGCAATCAGCCCCAGCATTTT. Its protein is CASSLASNQPQHF.

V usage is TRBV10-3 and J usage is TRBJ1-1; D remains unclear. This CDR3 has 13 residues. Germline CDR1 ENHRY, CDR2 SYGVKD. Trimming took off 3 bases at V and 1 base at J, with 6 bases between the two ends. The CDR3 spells CAISERENTEAFF. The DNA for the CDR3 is TGTGCCATCAGTGAAAGGGAGAACACTGAAGCTTTCTTT.

CDR3 coding DNA: TGTGCCAGCAGCCTCGCCGGGTCGAGTGGCTACACCTTC. Protein: CASSLAGSSGYTF. This rearrangement joins TRBV3-1 to TRBJ1-2; D not resolved. The CDR3 runs 13 residues. Germline assignment: CDR1 LGHDT and CDR2 YNNKEL (reference sequence). Trimming cost V 4 bases and J 7 bases, with 13 bases left between them.

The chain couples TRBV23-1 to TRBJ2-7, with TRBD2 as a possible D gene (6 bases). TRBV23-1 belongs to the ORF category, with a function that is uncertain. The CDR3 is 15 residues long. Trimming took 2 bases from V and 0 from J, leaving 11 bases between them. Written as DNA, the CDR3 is TGCGCCAGCAGTCAAGGGCGGGGCAGCTCCTACGAGCAGTACTTC. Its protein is CASSQGRGSSYEQYF.